This T cell receptor (beta chain) originates from a study of Ad26.COV2.S vaccination and SARS-CoV-2 variants. Across the whole study: The COV1001 Ad26.COV2.S trial arm included the donor. Donor got 5x10^10 or 1x10^11 viral particles of Ad26.COV2.S.

Measured with immunoSEQ multiplex PCR; TCRdb has only the in-frame clones, and not every one. This table holds about 350,000 clones, about 87% found once. Treatment defined: 15 to 20 received Ad26.COV2.S at low or high dose, single or two shots; about five received placebo; per-sample allocation not given. It was on day 63 after the first vaccine or placebo injection that samples were taken. Sequenced here: peripheral blood, sampled in a trial of Ad26.COV2.S vaccine versus placebo. The receptor was isolated from a person between 18 and 65 years old who received the Ad26.COV2.S COVID-19 vaccine or a placebo.

Here the CDR3 reads CASSLDGGGEQYF. The CDR3 nucleotides read TGCGCCAGCAGCTTGGATGGGGGTGGCGAGCAGTACTTC. V is TRBV5-1 and J is TRBJ2-7; D assignment may be TRBD1 or TRBD2 (5 bases each). Germline CDR1 reads SGHRS; CDR2 reads YFSETQ. The germline V and J ends were trimmed by 0 bases and 6 bases, with 10 bases remaining between them. The CDR3 has 13 amino acids.